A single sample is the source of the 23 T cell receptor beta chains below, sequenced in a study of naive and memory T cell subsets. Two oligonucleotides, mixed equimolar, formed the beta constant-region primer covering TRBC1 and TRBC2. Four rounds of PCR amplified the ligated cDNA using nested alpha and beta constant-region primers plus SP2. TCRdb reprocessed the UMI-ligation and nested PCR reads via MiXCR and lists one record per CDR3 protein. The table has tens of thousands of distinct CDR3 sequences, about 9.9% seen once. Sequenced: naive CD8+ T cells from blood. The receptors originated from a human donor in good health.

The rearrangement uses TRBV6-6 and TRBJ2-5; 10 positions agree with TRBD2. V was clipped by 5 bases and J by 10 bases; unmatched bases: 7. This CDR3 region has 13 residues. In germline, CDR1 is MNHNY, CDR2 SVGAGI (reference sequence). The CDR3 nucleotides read TGTGCCAGCAGTCCGGGACTAGCGAGGATCCAGTACTTC. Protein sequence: CASSPGLARIQYF.

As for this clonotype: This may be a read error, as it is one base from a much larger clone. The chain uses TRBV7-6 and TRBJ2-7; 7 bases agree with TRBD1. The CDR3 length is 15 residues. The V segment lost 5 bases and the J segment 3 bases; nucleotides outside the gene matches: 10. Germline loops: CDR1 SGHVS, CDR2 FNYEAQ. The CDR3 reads CASSTEQGLRYEQYF. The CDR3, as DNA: TGTGCCAGCAGCACTGAACAGGGGCTCCGCTACGAGCAGTACTTC.

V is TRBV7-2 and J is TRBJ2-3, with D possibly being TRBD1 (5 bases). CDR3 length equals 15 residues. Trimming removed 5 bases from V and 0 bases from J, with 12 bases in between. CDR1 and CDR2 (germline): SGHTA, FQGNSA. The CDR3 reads CASSLDSRSTDTQYF. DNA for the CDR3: TGTGCCAGCAGCCTCGACAGCCGTAGCACAGATACGCAGTATTTT.

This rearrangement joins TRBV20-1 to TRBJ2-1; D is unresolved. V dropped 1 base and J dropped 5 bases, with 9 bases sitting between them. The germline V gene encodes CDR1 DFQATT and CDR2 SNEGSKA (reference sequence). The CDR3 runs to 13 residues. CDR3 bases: TGCAGTGCTAGAGGTCTTCAAAACAATGAGCAGTTCTTC. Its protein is CSARGLQNNEQFF.

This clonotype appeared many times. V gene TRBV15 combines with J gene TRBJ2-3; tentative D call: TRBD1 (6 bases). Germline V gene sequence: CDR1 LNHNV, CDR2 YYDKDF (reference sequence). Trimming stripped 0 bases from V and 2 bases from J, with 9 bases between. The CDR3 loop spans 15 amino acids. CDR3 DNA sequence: TGTGCCACCAGCAGAGACAGGGGCTTCACAGATACGCAGTATTTT. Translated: CATSRDRGFTDTQYF.

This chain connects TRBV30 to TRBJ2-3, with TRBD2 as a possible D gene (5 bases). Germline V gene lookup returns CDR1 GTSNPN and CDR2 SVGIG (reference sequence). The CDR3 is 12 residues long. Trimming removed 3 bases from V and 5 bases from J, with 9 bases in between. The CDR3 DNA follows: TGTGCCTGGAGCCTCAGCGGAGATACGCAGTATTTT. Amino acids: CAWSLSGDTQYF.

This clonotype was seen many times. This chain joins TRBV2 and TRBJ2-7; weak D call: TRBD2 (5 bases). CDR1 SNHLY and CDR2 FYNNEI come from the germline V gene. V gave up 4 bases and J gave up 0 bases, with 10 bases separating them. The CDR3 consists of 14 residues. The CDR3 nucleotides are TGTGCCAGCAGTGGAGGGATCGGCTCCTACGAGCAGTACTTC. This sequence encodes CASSGGIGSYEQYF.

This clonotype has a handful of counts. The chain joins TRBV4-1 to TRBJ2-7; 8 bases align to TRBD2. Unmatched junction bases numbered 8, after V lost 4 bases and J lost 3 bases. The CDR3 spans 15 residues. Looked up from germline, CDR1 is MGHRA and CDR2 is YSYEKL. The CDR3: CASSPYRTSFYEQYF. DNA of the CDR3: TGCGCCAGCAGCCCTTACCGGACTAGCTTCTACGAGCAGTACTTC.

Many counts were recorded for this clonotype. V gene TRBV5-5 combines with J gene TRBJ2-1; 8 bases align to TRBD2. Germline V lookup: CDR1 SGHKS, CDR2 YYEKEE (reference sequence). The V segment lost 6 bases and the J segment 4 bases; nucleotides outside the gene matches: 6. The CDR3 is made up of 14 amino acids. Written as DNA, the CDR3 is TGTGCCAGCATCGCGGGAGGACGGTACAATGAGCAGTTCTTC. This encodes CASIAGGRYNEQFF.

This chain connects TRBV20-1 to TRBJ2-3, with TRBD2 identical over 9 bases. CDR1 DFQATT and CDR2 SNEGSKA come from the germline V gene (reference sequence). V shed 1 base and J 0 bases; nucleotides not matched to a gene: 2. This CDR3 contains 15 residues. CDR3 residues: CSARGLADSTDTQYF. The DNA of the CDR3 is TGCAGTGCTAGAGGACTAGCGGATAGCACAGATACGCAGTATTTT.

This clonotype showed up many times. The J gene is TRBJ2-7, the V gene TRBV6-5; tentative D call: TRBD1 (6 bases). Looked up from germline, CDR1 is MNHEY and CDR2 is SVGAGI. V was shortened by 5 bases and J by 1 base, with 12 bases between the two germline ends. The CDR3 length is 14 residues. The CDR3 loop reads CASSEFQGSYEQYF. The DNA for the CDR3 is TGTGCCAGCAGTGAGTTCCAGGGGTCCTACGAGCAGTACTTC.

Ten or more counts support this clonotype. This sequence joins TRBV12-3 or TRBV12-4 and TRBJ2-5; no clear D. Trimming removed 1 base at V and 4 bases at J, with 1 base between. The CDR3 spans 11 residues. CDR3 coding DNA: TGTGCCAGCAGTTTAGGAGAGACCCAGTACTTC. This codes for CASSLGETQYF.

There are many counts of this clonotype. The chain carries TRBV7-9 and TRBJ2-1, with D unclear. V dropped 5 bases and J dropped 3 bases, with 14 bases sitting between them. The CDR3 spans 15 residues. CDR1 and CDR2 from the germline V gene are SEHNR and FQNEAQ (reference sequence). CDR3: CASSPAQNGYNEQFF. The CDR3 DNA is TGTGCCAGCAGCCCCGCCCAGAACGGCTACAATGAGCAGTTCTTC.

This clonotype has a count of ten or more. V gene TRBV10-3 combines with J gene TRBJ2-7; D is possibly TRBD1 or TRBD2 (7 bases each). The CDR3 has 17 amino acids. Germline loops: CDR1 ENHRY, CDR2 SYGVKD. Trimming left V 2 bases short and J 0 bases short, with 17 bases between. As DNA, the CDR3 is TGTGCCATCAGTGAGACCTCGACAGGGAGGGACTCCTACGAGCAGTACTTC. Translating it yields CAISETSTGRDSYEQYF.

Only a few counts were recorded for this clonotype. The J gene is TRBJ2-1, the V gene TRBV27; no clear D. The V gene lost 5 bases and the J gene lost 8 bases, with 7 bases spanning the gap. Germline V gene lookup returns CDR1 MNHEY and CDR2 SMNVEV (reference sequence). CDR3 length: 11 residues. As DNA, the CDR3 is TGTGCCAGCAGTGCGAGCTATGAGCAGTTCTTC. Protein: CASSASYEQFF.

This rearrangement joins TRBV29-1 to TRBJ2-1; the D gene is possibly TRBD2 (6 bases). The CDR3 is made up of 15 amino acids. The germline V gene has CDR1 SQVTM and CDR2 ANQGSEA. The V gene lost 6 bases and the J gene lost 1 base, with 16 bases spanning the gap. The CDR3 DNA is TGCAGCGTGCCAGTGGGTGGGAGGTCCTACAATGAGCAGTTCTTC. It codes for CSVPVGGRSYNEQFF.

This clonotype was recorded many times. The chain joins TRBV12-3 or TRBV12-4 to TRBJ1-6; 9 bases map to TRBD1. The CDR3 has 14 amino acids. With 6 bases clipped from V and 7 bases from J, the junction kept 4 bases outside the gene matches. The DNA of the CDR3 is TGTGCCAGCAGGATCGGACAGGGGAATTCACCCCTCCACTTT. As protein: CASRIGQGNSPLHF.

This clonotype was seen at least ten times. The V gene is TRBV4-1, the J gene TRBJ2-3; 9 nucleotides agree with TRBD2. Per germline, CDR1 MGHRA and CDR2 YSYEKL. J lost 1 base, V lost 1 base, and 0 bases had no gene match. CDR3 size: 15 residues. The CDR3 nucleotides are TGCGCCAGCAGCCAAGGACTAGCGGGCACAGATACGCAGTATTTT. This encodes CASSQGLAGTDTQYF.

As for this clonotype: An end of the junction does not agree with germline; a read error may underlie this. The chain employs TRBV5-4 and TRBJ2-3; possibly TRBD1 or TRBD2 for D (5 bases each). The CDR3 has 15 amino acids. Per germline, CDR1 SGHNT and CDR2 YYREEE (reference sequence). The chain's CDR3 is CASSRIWGSKDTQYF. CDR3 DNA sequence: TGTGCCAGCAGCCGTATCTGGGGGAGCAAAGATACGCAGTATTTT.

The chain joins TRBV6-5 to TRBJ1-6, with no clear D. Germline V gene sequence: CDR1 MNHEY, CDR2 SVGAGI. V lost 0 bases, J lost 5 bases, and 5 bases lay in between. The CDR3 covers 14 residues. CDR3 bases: TGTGCCAGCAGTTACTCTCCAGATAATTCACCCCTCCACTTT. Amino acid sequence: CASSYSPDNSPLHF.

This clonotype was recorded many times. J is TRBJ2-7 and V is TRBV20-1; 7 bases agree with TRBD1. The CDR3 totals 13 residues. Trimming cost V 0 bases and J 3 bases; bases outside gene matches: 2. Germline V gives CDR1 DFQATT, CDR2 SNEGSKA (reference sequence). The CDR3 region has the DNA TGCAGTGCTAGAGATGACAGGGTCTACGAGCAGTACTTC. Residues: CSARDDRVYEQYF.

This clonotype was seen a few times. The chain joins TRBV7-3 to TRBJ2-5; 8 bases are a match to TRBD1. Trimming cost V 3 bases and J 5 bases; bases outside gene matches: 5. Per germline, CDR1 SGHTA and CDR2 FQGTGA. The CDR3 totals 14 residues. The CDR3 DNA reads TGTGCCAGCAGCTTCGAAGGACAGGGCGAGACCCAGTACTTC. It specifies CASSFEGQGETQYF.

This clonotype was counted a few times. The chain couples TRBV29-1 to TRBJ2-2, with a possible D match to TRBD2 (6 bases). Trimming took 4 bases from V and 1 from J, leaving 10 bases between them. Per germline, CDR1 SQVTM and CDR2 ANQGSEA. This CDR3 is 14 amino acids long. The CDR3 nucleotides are TGCAGCGTTGTCTGGGGGGAGAACACCGGGGAGCTGTTTTTT. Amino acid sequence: CSVVWGENTGELFF.